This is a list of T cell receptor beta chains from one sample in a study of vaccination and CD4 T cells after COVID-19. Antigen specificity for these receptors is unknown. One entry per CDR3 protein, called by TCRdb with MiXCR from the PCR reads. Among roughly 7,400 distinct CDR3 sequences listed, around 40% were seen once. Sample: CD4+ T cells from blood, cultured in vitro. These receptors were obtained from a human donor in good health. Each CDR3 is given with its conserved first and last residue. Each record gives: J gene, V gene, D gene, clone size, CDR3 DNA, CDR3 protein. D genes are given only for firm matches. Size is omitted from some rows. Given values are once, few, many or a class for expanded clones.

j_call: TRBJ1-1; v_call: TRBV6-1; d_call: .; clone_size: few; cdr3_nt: TGTGCCAGCACCCCTTTTGGGGGGGGCACTGAAGCTTTCTTT; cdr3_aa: CASTPFGGGTEAFF
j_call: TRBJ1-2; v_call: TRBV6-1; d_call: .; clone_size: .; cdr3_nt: TGTGCCAGCACCGAGGGGGGGGGCTTCTATGGCTACACCTTC; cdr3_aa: CASTEGGGFYGYTF
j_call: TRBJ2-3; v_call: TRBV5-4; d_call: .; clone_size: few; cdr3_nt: TGTGCCAGCAGCTCCGGTTGGGGGGCGGATACGCAGTATTTT; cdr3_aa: CASSSGWGADTQYF
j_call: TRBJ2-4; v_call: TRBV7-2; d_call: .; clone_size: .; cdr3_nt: TGTGCCAGCAGCCGCACTCCCGGGACGGGAAAAAACATTCAGTACTTC; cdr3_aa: CASSRTPGTGKNIQYF
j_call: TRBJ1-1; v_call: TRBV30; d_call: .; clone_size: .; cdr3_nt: TGTGCCTGGGGAGGGAACACTGAAGCTTTCTTT; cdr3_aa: CAWGGNTEAFF
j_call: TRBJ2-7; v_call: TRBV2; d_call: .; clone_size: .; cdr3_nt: TGTGCCAGCAGTGAAAGGATAAGGGACGAGCAGTACTTC; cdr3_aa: CASSERIRDEQYF
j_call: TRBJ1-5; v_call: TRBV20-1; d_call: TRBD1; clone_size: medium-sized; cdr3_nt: TGCAGTGCTAGAGATCCCGGACAGGTGGGTCAGCCCCAGCATTTT; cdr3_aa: CSARDPGQVGQPQHF
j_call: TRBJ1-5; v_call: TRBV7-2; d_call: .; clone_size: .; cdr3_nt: TGTGCCAGCAGCCCCCACCCCCAAGAGCCCCAGCATTTT; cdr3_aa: CASSPHPQEPQHF
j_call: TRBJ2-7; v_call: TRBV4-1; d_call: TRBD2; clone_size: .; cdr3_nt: TGCGCCAGCAGCCAAGAATTGCGGGGCGGGGGTCCTACCGAGCAGTACTTC; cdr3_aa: CASSQELRGGGPTEQYF
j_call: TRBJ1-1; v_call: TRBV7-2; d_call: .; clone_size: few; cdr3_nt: TGTGCCAGCAGCCTAAGGGGGTTCGGCACTGAAGCTTTCTTT; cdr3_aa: CASSLRGFGTEAFF
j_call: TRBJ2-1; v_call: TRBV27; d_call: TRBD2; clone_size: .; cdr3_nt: TGTGCCAGCAGTTTACGCCCCCCCTTAGGGACTAGCTACGGCAATGAGCAGTTCTTC; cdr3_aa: CASSLRPPLGTSYGNEQFF
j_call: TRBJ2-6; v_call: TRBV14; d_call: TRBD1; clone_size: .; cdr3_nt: TGTGCTAGCAGCCAAGCTTGGCAGGGGGCGAGAGGGGCCAACGTCCTGACTTTC; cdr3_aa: CASSQAWQGARGANVLTF
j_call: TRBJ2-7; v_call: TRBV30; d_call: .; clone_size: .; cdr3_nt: TGTGCCTGGAGTGTCTCTTCCTACGAGCAGTACTTC; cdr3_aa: CAWSVSSYEQYF
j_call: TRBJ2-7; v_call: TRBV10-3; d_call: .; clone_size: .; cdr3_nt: TGTGCCATCAGTGGTCAGTACTACGAGCAGTACTTC; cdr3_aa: CAISGQYYEQYF
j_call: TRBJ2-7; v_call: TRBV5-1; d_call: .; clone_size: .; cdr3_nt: TGCGCCAGCAGCCTACAACAGGGTCCCGAGCAGTACTTC; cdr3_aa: CASSLQQGPEQYF
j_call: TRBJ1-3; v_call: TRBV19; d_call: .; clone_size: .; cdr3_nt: TGTGCCAGTGCTGGAAACACCATATATTTT; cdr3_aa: CASAGNTIYF
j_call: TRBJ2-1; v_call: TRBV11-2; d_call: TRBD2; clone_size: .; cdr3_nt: TGTGCCAGCAGCTCACTGCGGACTAGCGGGAAGTTGGGGATGGGTGAGCAGTTCTTC; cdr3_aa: CASSSLRTSGKLGMGEQFF
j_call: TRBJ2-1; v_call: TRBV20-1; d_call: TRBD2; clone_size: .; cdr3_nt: TGCAGTGCTGGACGGACTAGCGGGGCCTACAATGAGCAGTTCTTC; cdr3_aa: CSAGRTSGAYNEQFF
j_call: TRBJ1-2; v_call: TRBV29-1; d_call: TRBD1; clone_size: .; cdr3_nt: TGCAGCGCAAGCGACAGGGAAGGTGGCGGCTACACCTTC; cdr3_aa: CSASDREGGGYTF
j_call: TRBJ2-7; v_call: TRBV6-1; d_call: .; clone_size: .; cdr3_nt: TGTGCCAGCAGTGAAGCTTTCGAGCAGTACTTC; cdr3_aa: CASSEAFEQYF
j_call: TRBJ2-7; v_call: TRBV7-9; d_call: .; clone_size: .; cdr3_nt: TGTGCCAGCAGCGCCCAGGGCTCCTACGAGCAGTACTTC; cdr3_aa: CASSAQGSYEQYF
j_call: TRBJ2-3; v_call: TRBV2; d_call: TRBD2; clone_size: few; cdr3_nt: TGTGCCAGCAGTGCCGCACTAGCGGGGACGCAGTATTTT; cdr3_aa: CASSAALAGTQYF
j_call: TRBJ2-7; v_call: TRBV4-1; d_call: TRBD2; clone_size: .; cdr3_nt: TGCGCCAGCAGCCAAGACGCTAGCGGGGGTTTGTACGAGCAGTACTTC; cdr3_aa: CASSQDASGGLYEQYF
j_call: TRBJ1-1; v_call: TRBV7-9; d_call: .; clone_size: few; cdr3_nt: TGTGCCAGCGGGATCACTGAAGCTTTCTTT; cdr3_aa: CASGITEAFF
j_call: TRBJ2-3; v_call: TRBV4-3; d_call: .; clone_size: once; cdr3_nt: TGCGCCAGCAGCCAAGGGACAGCCTTGGGAGATACGCAGTATTTT; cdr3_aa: CASSQGTALGDTQYF
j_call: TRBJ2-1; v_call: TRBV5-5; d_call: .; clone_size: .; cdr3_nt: TGTGCCAGCAGCCCTAGTGCAGGGTTGTTCCATGAGCGGTTCTTC; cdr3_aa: CASSPSAGLFHERFF
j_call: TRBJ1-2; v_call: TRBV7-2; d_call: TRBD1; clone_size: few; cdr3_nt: TGTGCCAGCAGCGTTAGCTGGGACAGGGCCTCCTTACTTAACTATGGCTACACCTTC; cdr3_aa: CASSVSWDRASLLNYGYTF
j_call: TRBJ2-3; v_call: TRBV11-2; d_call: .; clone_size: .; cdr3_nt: TGTGCCAGCAGCGCCGACCGGGCCCCCTTGCAGTATTTT; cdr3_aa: CASSADRAPLQYF
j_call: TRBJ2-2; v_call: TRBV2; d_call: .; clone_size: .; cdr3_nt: TGTGCCAGCAGTGAACGGGGGCGCAGCACCGGGGAGCTGTTTTTT; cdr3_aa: CASSERGRSTGELFF
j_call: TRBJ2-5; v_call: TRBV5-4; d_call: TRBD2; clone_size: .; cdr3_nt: TGTGCCAGCAGCTTGGCCGTCGGGGGGATGGAGACCCAGTACTTC; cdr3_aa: CASSLAVGGMETQYF
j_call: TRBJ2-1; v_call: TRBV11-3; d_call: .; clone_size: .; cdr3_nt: TGTGCCAGCAGCTTAGTAGGTTCCTCCAATGAGCAGTTCTTC; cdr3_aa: CASSLVGSSNEQFF
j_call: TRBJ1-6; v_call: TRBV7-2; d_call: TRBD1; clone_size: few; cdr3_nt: TGTGCCAGCAGCCCTCGACAGGGTAACGAGAATTCACCCCTCCACTTT; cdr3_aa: CASSPRQGNENSPLHF
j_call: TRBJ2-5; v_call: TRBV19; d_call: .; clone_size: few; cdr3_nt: TGTGCCAGTAGTATACGAGGGCCCCAGGAGACCCAGTACTTC; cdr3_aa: CASSIRGPQETQYF
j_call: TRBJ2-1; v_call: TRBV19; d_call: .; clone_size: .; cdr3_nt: TGTGCCAGTACGGGGGCCCTACACAATGAGCAGTTCTTC; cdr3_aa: CASTGALHNEQFF
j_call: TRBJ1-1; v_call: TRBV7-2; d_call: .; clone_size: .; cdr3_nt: TGTGCCAGCAGCCCACAGGGTCGGAGGACTGAAGCTTTCTTT; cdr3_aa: CASSPQGRRTEAFF
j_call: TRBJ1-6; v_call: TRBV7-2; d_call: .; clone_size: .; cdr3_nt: TGTGCCAGCAGCTTAGAGGGAGGGGTTAATTCACCCCTCCACTTT; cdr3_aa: CASSLEGGVNSPLHF
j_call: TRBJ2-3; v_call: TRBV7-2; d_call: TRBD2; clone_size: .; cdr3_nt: TGTGCCAGCAGCTCCCGTAGGGTAGCGGGGGGGAACCTCCATACGCAGTATTTT; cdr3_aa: CASSSRRVAGGNLHTQYF
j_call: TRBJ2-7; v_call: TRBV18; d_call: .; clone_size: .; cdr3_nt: TGTGCCAGCTCACCACCCTCCCAGGGGACGTACGAGCAGTACTTC; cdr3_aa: CASSPPSQGTYEQYF
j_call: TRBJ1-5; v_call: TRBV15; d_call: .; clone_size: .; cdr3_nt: TGTGCCACCAGCAGAGTTGCGGGTGGGTTGGGGGCGAGTCAGCCCCAGCATTTT; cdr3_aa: CATSRVAGGLGASQPQHF
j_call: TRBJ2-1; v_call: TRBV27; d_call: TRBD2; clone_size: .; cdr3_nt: TGTGCCAGCAGTTTTAGGGGAATAGCGGGAATCTACAATGAGCAGTTCTTC; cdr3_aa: CASSFRGIAGIYNEQFF
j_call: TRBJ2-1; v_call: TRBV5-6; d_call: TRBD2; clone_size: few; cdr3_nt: TGTGCCAGCAGCTGGAGGACTAGGGATGAGCAGTTCTTC; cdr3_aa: CASSWRTRDEQFF
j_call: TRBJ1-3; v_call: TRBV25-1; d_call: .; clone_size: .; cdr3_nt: TGTGCCAGCACCACCATCGGTTCTGGAAACACCATATATTTT; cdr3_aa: CASTTIGSGNTIYF
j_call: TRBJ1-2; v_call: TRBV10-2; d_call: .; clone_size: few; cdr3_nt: TGCGCCAGCAGTGGGGGCAGGGCCTATGGCTACACCTTC; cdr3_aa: CASSGGRAYGYTF
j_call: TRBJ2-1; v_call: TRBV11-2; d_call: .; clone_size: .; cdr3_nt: TGTGCCAGCAGCTTAGCGGGAGCCCACAATGAGCAGTTCTTC; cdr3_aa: CASSLAGAHNEQFF